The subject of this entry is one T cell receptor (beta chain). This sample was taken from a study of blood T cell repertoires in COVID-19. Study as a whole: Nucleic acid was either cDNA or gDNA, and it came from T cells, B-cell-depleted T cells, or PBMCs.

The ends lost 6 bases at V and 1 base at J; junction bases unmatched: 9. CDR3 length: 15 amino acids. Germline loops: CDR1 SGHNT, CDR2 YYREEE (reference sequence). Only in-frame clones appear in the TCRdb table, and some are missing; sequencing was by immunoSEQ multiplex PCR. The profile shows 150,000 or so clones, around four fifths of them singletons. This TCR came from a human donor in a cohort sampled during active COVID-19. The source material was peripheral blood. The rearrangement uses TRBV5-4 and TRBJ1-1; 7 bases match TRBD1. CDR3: CASNKAGTANTEAFF. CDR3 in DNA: TGTGCCAGCAACAAAGCCGGGACAGCGAACACTGAAGCTTTCTTT.